Each of the 20 T cell receptor beta chains below was sequenced from the same sample in a study of cytomegalovirus exposure and HLA in healthy donors. Profiled with immunoSEQ multiplex PCR; TCRdb holds only in-frame clones, not every one. This table holds roughly 150,000 clones, roughly 80% found once. Sequenced: PBMCs. The receptor source for this set is a man aged 25 to 40 in good health and CMV-seropositive.

V gene TRBV7-6 combines with J gene TRBJ1-4, with 7 positions matching TRBD1. Germline V CDR1 and CDR2: SGHVS, FNYEAQ. V gave up 5 bases and J gave up 0 bases; unmatched junction bases: 3. There are 15 residues in the CDR3. CDR3 sequence reads: CASSLGQTTNEKLFF. The CDR3 DNA reads TGTGCCAGCAGCCTGGGACAGACAACTAATGAAAAACTGTTTTTT.

This chain uses TRBV28 with TRBJ2-5, with D possibly matching TRBD1 (6 bases). CDR3 length: 12 residues. With 5 bases removed from V and 7 bases from J, the gap between germline ends came to 11 bases. Germline V gene sequence: CDR1 MDHEN, CDR2 SYDVKM. The CDR3 loop reads CASSGQRGTQYF. The CDR3 coding sequence is TGTGCCAGCAGTGGACAGCGCGGGACCCAGTACTTC.

The chain recombines TRBV28 with TRBJ2-7; 9 nucleotides align to TRBD1. CDR3 length: 16 residues. Germline CDR1 MDHEN, CDR2 SYDVKM. After removal of 2 bases from V and 4 bases from J, the junction contained 9 bases not matched to a gene. The CDR3: CASSLGLGTGLYEQYF. For the CDR3, the DNA is TGTGCCAGCAGTTTAGGACTCGGGACAGGGCTATACGAGCAGTACTTC.

Only a few counts were recorded for this clone. This chain links TRBV2 with TRBJ2-1; TRBD2 aligns across 8 bases. Germline CDR1 and CDR2: SNHLY and FYNNEI. This CDR3 has 15 amino acids. J lost 0 bases, V lost 7 bases, and 5 bases had no gene match. CDR3 residues: CASIGTSGSYNEQFF. CDR3 DNA: TGTGCCAGCATCGGAACTAGCGGCTCCTACAATGAGCAGTTCTTC.

The chain couples TRBV19 to TRBJ2-7, with 8 nucleotides matching TRBD2. The CDR3 extends over 14 amino acids. With V trimmed by 6 bases and J by 3 bases, 7 bases remained unmatched. CDR1 LNHDA and CDR2 SQIVND come from the germline V gene (reference sequence). CDR3 region: CASSGTSSYYEQYF. CDR3 DNA: TGTGCCAGTAGCGGGACTAGTTCGTACTACGAGCAGTACTTC.

V is TRBV7-2 and J is TRBJ2-3, with 9 bases lining up with TRBD2. The CDR3 has 14 residues. CDR1 is SGHTA, CDR2 FQGNSA, per germline. V lost 5 bases, J lost 15 bases, and 15 bases stayed unmatched. In DNA, the CDR3 is TGTGCCAGCAGCACCGCTAGCGGGGAGCCCCCTCGTTATTTT. Encoded protein: CASSTASGEPPRYF.

The chain uses TRBV2 and TRBJ1-4; D is uncertain. There are 14 residues in the CDR3. Trimming stripped 7 bases from V and 0 bases from J, with 9 bases between. Looked up from germline, CDR1 is SNHLY and CDR2 is FYNNEI. CDR3 sequence reads: CASNGRATNEKLFF. CDR3 bases: TGTGCCAGCAATGGGAGGGCAACTAATGAAAAACTGTTTTTT.

The V and J genes are TRBV21-1 and TRBJ2-1; the table's D gene call, TRBD2, was not cross checked with the DNA. TRBV21-1 is annotated as a pseudogene. This CDR3 region has 14 residues. This chain's CDR3 is CAIRSGSSYNEQFF. The CDR3 bases are TGTGCCATAAGGAGCGGAAGCTCCTACAATGAGCAGTTCTTC.

This chain uses TRBV28 with TRBJ2-4; 12 positions match TRBD2. V shed 2 bases and J 8 bases; nucleotides not matched to a gene: 4. There are 15 residues in the CDR3. Germline V lookup: CDR1 MDHEN, CDR2 SYDVKM. The CDR3 DNA follows: TGTGCCAGCAGTTTACCCACTAGCGGGAGGCACATTCAGTACTTC. Translation: CASSLPTSGRHIQYF.

This clone was recorded only once. The chain combines TRBV5-8 with TRBJ2-7, with D possibly TRBD2 on 6 matching bases. Germline CDR1 reads SGHTS; CDR2 reads YDEGEE. V was clipped by 4 bases and J by 4 bases, with 9 bases between them. The CDR3 covers 12 residues. DNA of the CDR3: TGTGCCAGCAGCCAGGGAGGTTACGAGCAGTACTTC. Its protein product is CASSQGGYEQYF.

This clone is labeled medium-sized. At one end, the junction sequence differs from germline, possibly due to a read error. This rearrangement joins TRBV6-5 to TRBJ2-7; D perhaps matches TRBD1 (7 bases). Germline V gene data show CDR1 as MNHEY and CDR2 as SVGAGI. This CDR3 spans 13 amino acids. The CDR3 DNA is TGTGCCAGCAGTTACTCGTTAGGCGGGACAGTGGACTTC. The encoded protein is CASSYSLGGTVDF.

This sequence joins TRBV6-1 and TRBJ1-5, with 7 nucleotides matching TRBD1. The ends lost 2 bases at V and 4 bases at J; junction bases unmatched: 14. CDR1 is MNHNS, CDR2 SASEGT, per germline. CDR3 length: 18 residues. The CDR3 region is CASSETRMQGQHNQPQHF. CDR3 DNA sequence: TGTGCCAGCAGTGAAACCCGAATGCAGGGACAGCATAATCAGCCCCAGCATTTT.

This sequence joins TRBV5-4 and TRBJ1-6; maybe TRBD1 (5 bases). Between the trimmed V and J ends, which lost 0 bases and 2 bases, there was a span of 9 bases. CDR3 size: 16 residues. CDR1 and CDR2 (germline): SGHNT, YYREEE (reference sequence). In DNA, the CDR3 is TGTGCCAGCAGCTTGGGCAGGGTGACCTATAATTCACCCCTCCACTTT. It is translated as CASSLGRVTYNSPLHF. The entire variable domain, with the rest obtained from reference TRBV5-4 and TRBJ1-6, is as follows: ETGVTQSPTHLIKTRGQQVTLRCSSQSGHNTVSWYQQALGQGPQFIFQYYREEENGRGNFPPRFSGLQFPNYSSELNVNALELDDSALYLCASSLGRVTYNSPLHFGNGTRLTVT.

The rearrangement links TRBV2 to TRBJ1-1; the match to TRBD1 covers 7 bases. Germline CDR1 is SNHLY and CDR2 is FYNNEI. CDR3 length: 12 residues. The ends lost 9 bases at V and 3 bases at J; junction bases unmatched: 4. In nucleotides, the CDR3 is TGTGCCAGAGGGGGCGCGGACACTGAAGCTTTCTTT. This sequence encodes CARGGADTEAFF.

V is TRBV6-5 and J is TRBJ2-7; 10 nucleotides align to TRBD1. This CDR3 comprises 13 residues. V trimming: 7 bases; J trimming: 3 bases; junction bases outside the gene matches: 3. The V gene's germline CDR1 is MNHEY and CDR2 SVGAGI. Here the CDR3 DNA reads TGTGCCAGCACCCGGACAGGGGGCTACGAGCAGTACTTC. Its translation: CASTRTGGYEQYF.

The rearrangement joins TRBV6-1 to TRBJ1-2; 9 bases match TRBD1. V gave up 4 bases and J gave up 5 bases; unmatched junction bases: 5. This CDR3 region has 14 residues. Germline CDR1 reads MNHNS; CDR2 reads SASEGT. DNA of the CDR3: TGTGCCAGCAGTGGGGCGGGACAGGGATATGGCTACACCTTC. As protein: CASSGAGQGYGYTF.

J is TRBJ2-3 and V is TRBV29-1, with D perhaps matching TRBD1 (5 bases). CDR1 SQVTM and CDR2 ANQGSEA come from the germline V gene. The CDR3 consists of 12 residues. The V end was cut by 6 bases, the J end by 2 bases, with 9 bases between. CDR3 coding DNA: TGCAGCGTCAGGGAAGCCACAGATACGCAGTATTTT. This translates into CSVREATDTQYF.

This clone was seen a single time. V usage is TRBV15 and J usage is TRBJ1-2; 8 bases map to TRBD1. The junction had 9 bases not matched to a gene; V was cut back by 5 bases and J by 1 base. Per germline, CDR1 LNHNV and CDR2 YYDKDF (reference sequence). CDR3 size: 16 residues. The CDR3 DNA follows: TGTGCCACCAGCTCAACAGGGGGGATCTATAACTATGGCTACACCTTC. Translating gives CATSSTGGIYNYGYTF.

The chain carries TRBV5-1 and TRBJ1-1; D remains unclear. The CDR3 consists of 15 residues. Germline lookup yields CDR1 SGHRS and CDR2 YFSETQ. V lost 3 bases and J lost 3, with 15 bases in between. DNA for the CDR3: TGCGCCAGCAGCTATACCGACATGATGGACACTGAAGCTTTCTTT. Translation gives CASSYTDMMDTEAFF.

The CDR3 spells CASSRDRGQPQHF. Written as DNA, the CDR3 is TGTGCCAGCAGCCGGGACAGGGGTCAGCCCCAGCATTTT. The gene calls are TRBV28 and TRBJ1-5; the match to TRBD1 covers 10 bases. CDR3 length: 13 residues. Germline CDR1 and CDR2: MDHEN and SYDVKM. Germline trimming cut 6 bases from V and 6 bases from J; bases unmatched to any gene: 2.